This T cell receptor beta chain was documented in a study of response to subunit inactivated influenza vaccine. Findings and limits, study-wide: It was suggested by the authors that few new T cells are recruited by each seasonal influenza vaccination.

As concerns this clonotype: Its specificity is not known.

One entry per CDR3 protein results from TCRdb running MiXCR on the RT-PCR reads. The repertoire holds roughly 650,000 distinct CDR3 sequences, with approximately 15% as singletons. Germline CDR1 reads LGHNA; CDR2 reads YSLEER. There are 20 residues in the CDR3. Trimming at V came to 1 base and at J to 8 bases, leaving 21 bases not matched to a gene. The sequence was collected from a man aged 50 to 60 who received an inactivated influenza vaccine. The specimen comprised PBMCs from blood, sampled about 12 days after vaccination. This rearrangement joins TRBV4-3 to TRBJ2-1, with TRBD1 identical over 9 bases. The CDR3 DNA is TGCGCCAGCAGCCAAGGGGTCTCAACAGGGGGCCGTGGACGGAGGGATGAGCAGTTCTTC. Its protein is CASSQGVSTGGRGRRDEQFF.